These T cell receptor beta chains were read from a single sample in a study of long-term antiretroviral therapy in people with HIV. TCRdb's table, derived via immunoSEQ multiplex PCR, lists solely in-frame clones and lacks some. Of more than 15,000 clones listed, 79% were seen once; the top ten hold less than 10%. The sequencing here drew on unsorted PBMCs, taken at the start of antiretroviral therapy. These receptors originate from a man younger than 40 with HIV. The CDR3 runs from the conserved cysteine through the conserved F or W. A D gene is named only where the DNA matches it firmly. The listing skips clone size in some rows; elsewhere it reads once, few, many or a size class.

TRBV2	-	TRBJ1-5	-	TGTGCCAGCAGCCCGTTAAAATATCAGCCCCAGCATTTT	CASSPLKYQPQHF
TRBV9	TRBD1	TRBJ1-5	few	TGTGCCAGCAGTAGGGACAGAACTATCAATCAGCCCCAGCATTTT	CASSRDRTINQPQHF
TRBV2	TRBD1	TRBJ2-1	-	TGTGCCAGCAGTCCGGGACAGAGCTCCTACAATGAGCAGTTCTTC	CASSPGQSSYNEQFF
TRBV5-8	-	TRBJ2-5	-	TGTGCCAGCAGCCGTTCACTCGGTAATATAGGAGGAGAGACCCAGTACTTC	CASSRSLGNIGGETQYF
TRBV7-9	TRBD2	TRBJ2-7	few	TGTGCCAGCAGCTTGCTAGCGGGAGGGCCATACGAGCAGTACTTC	CASSLLAGGPYEQYF
TRBV6-5	-	TRBJ2-7	-	TGTGCCAGCAGTTACTCGTCACCCGGCGAGCAGTACTTC	CASSYSSPGEQYF
TRBV5-1	-	TRBJ2-5	-	TGCGCCAGCAGCTTGGAGGGGGGCTACCAAGAGACCCAGTACTTC	CASSLEGGYQETQYF
TRBV7-9	-	TRBJ2-7	-	TGTGCCAGCAGCCCCTTTAAATCAGGCTCCTACGAGCAGTACTTC	CASSPFKSGSYEQYF
TRBV4-3	TRBD1	TRBJ1-4	-	TGCGCCAGCAGCCAAGAAGGGACAGGGGGACGGGAAAAACTGTTTTTT	CASSQEGTGGREKLFF
TRBV11-2	TRBD1	TRBJ1-4	few	TGTGCCAGCAGCTCCCCCTGGACAGGGGTTATCGAAAAACTGTTTTTT	CASSSPWTGVIEKLFF
TRBV5-1	-	TRBJ1-1	once	TGCGCCAGCAGTACGGGACACCAGAACACTGAAGCTTTCTTT	CASSTGHQNTEAFF
TRBV6-1	TRBD1	TRBJ2-5	-	TGTGCCAGCAGCAGTCAGGGGGCTTGGGAAGAGACCCAGTACTTC	CASSSQGAWEETQYF
TRBV10-2	-	TRBJ2-1	few	TGCGCCAGCAGTGACCAAGGGACCTACATCCTCAACAATGAGCAGTTCTTC	CASSDQGTYILNNEQFF
TRBV5-6	TRBD1	TRBJ2-1	-	TGTGCCAGCAGCCTGGACAGGGTGAGCTACAATGAGCAGTTCTTC	CASSLDRVSYNEQFF